This TCR beta chain was recovered during a study of T cells in Graves' hyperthyroidism and ophthalmopathy. General study findings and limits: Separation of ophthalmopathy from stable hyperthyroidism was achieved by a 13 V-J model.

The CDR3 regions of TCR beta were amplified from RNA transcripts. HTBI primers were used for first-round RT-PCR of the TCR CDR3. TCRdb reprocessed the multiplex PCR reads with MiXCR, giving one entry per CDR3 protein. Found here are around 620,000 distinct CDR3 sequences, about a sixth of them singletons; the top ten hold 3.5% to 4%. With regard to this clonotype: The target antigen is unknown.

Germline V lookup: CDR1 LGHNA, CDR2 YSLEER. V lost 0 bases and J lost 2, with 17 bases in between. The CDR3 loop spans 17 amino acids. Clinical symptoms, serum thyroxine and TRAb, thyroid ultrasound and orbital computed tomography were used for the diagnoses. The receptor was derived from a young woman with Graves' hyperthyroidism. The genes are TRBV4-3 and TRBJ2-7, with TRBD2 as a possible D gene (5 bases). Sequencing was performed on blood. This CDR3 reads CASSQEVLEDGAYEQYF. For the CDR3, the DNA is TGCGCCAGCAGCCAAGAGGTCTTGGAGGACGGAGCCTACGAGCAGTACTTC.